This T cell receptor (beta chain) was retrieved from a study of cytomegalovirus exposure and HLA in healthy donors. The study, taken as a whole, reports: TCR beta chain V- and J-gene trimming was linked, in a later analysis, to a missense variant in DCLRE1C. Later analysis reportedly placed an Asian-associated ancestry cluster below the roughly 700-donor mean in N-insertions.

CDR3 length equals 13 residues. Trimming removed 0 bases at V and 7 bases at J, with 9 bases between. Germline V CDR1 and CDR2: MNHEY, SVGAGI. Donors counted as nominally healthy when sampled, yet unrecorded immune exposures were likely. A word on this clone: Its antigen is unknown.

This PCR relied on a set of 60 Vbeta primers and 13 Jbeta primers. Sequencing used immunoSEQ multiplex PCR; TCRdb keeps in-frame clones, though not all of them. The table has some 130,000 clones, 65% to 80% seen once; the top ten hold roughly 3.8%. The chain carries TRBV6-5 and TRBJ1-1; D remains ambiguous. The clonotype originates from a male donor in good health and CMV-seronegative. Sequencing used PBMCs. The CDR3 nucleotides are TGTGCCAGCAGTTACTCCCGGGTAAATGAAGCTTTCTTT. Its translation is CASSYSRVNEAFF.